Listed below are T cell receptor beta chains from one sample, sequenced in a study of blood T cell repertoires in COVID-19. TCRdb's copy holds only in-frame clones and misses some; the assay was immunoSEQ multiplex PCR. Here the sample spans more than 40,000 clones, approximately 84% being singletons. Sequencing was performed on peripheral blood. These receptors were obtained from a man in his fifties with acute or convalescent COVID-19. Each CDR3 is given with its conserved first and last residue. Fields, in order: D gene, CDR3 length, clone size, V gene, J gene, CDR3 protein, CDR3 DNA. A D gene is named only where the DNA matches it firmly. The size of a clone is reported for some rows only, either as once, few or many, or as a class for expanded clones.

d_gene: TRBD2
len: 17
abundance: -
v_gene: TRBV10-3
j_gene: TRBJ2-5
CDR3aa: CAISARTSGRGKETQYF
CDR3nt: TGTGCCATCAGTGCAAGGACTAGCGGGAGAGGGAAAGAGACCCAGTACTTC

d_gene: TRBD1
len: 14
abundance: -
v_gene: TRBV19
j_gene: TRBJ1-1
CDR3aa: CASSSDRGASEAFF
CDR3nt: TGTGCCAGTAGTAGCGACAGGGGTGCCTCTGAAGCTTTCTTT

d_gene: -
len: 13
abundance: -
v_gene: TRBV9
j_gene: TRBJ1-6
CDR3aa: CASSPSGGPPLHF
CDR3nt: TGTGCCAGCAGCCCAAGCGGGGGTCCACCCCTCCACTTT

d_gene: -
len: 13
abundance: -
v_gene: TRBV3-1/TRBV3-2
j_gene: TRBJ1-5
CDR3aa: CASSQGALRPQHF
CDR3nt: TGTGCCAGCAGCCAAGGCGCCTTAAGGCCCCAGCATTTT

d_gene: -
len: 13
abundance: -
v_gene: TRBV6-5
j_gene: TRBJ1-3
CDR3aa: CASMIRGGNTIYF
CDR3nt: TGTGCCAGCATGATTCGGGGTGGAAACACCATATATTTT

d_gene: TRBD2
len: 11
abundance: -
v_gene: TRBV5-4
j_gene: TRBJ2-3
CDR3aa: CASGGVDTQYF
CDR3nt: TGTGCCAGCGGGGGGGTCGATACGCAGTATTTT

d_gene: TRBD1
len: 14
abundance: -
v_gene: TRBV28
j_gene: TRBJ1-2
CDR3aa: CASSPTGYPYGYTF
CDR3nt: TGTGCCAGCAGTCCGACAGGGTATCCCTATGGCTACACCTTC

d_gene: -
len: 13
abundance: -
v_gene: TRBV9
j_gene: TRBJ1-2
CDR3aa: CASSAFTGSRYTF
CDR3nt: TGTGCCAGCAGCGCATTTACAGGGTCAAGGTACACCTTC

d_gene: TRBD2
len: 18
abundance: -
v_gene: TRBV24-1
j_gene: TRBJ2-3
CDR3aa: CATSDPDGTSGSTDTQYF
CDR3nt: TGTGCCACCAGTGATCCCGATGGGACTAGCGGGAGCACAGATACGCAGTATTTT

d_gene: -
len: 14
abundance: -
v_gene: TRBV6-1
j_gene: TRBJ2-7
CDR3aa: CASSENGGHYEQYF
CDR3nt: TGTGCCAGCAGTGAAAACGGAGGGCACTACGAGCAGTACTTC

d_gene: -
len: 13
abundance: -
v_gene: TRBV20-1
j_gene: TRBJ1-1
CDR3aa: CSASPTGVIGAFF
CDR3nt: TGCAGTGCTAGTCCTACGGGAGTTATAGGGGCTTTCTTT

d_gene: -
len: 14
abundance: once
v_gene: TRBV27
j_gene: TRBJ2-7
CDR3aa: CASSDLSSDYEQYF
CDR3nt: TGTGCCAGCAGCGACTTGAGCAGTGATTACGAGCAGTACTTC

d_gene: -
len: 15
abundance: -
v_gene: TRBV6-5
j_gene: TRBJ1-5
CDR3aa: CASRPPRGSNQPQHF
CDR3nt: TGTGCCAGCAGACCCCCCCGGGGGAGCAATCAGCCCCAGCATTTT

d_gene: TRBD2
len: 15
abundance: -
v_gene: TRBV14
j_gene: TRBJ2-3
CDR3aa: CASRGEQRETDTQYF
CDR3nt: TGTGCCAGCAGAGGAGAGCAGCGGGAAACAGATACGCAGTATTTT

d_gene: -
len: 14
abundance: -
v_gene: TRBV30
j_gene: TRBJ2-3
CDR3aa: CAWIRGLSTDTQYF
CDR3nt: TGTGCCTGGATACGGGGACTGAGCACAGATACGCAGTATTTT

d_gene: -
len: 13
abundance: -
v_gene: TRBV28
j_gene: TRBJ1-2
CDR3aa: CASSSDDLIGYTF
CDR3nt: TGTGCCAGCTCCTCCGACGACTTGATTGGCTACACCTTC

d_gene: -
len: 16
abundance: -
v_gene: TRBV21-1
j_gene: TRBJ1-2
CDR3aa: CASTLLEGAVWYGYTF
CDR3nt: TGTGCCAGCACCCTACTGGAGGGGGCCGTTTGGTATGGCTACACCTTC

d_gene: -
len: 15
abundance: -
v_gene: TRBV11-2
j_gene: TRBJ2-1
CDR3aa: CASSLDLGGANEQFF
CDR3nt: TGTGCCAGCAGCTTAGATCTTGGCGGGGCCAATGAGCAGTTCTTC

d_gene: -
len: 14
abundance: -
v_gene: TRBV24-1
j_gene: TRBJ2-1
CDR3aa: CATSDAWGINEQFF
CDR3nt: TGTGCCACCAGTGATGCGTGGGGCATCAATGAGCAGTTCTTC

d_gene: TRBD1
len: 18
abundance: -
v_gene: TRBV19
j_gene: TRBJ1-6
CDR3aa: CASSDLDRGASYNSPLHF
CDR3nt: TGTGCCAGTAGTGATCTCGACAGGGGGGCCTCCTATAATTCACCCCTCCACTTT

d_gene: TRBD1
len: 13
abundance: -
v_gene: TRBV10-1
j_gene: TRBJ1-1
CDR3aa: CATSTGEDTEAFF
CDR3nt: TGCGCCACCTCGACAGGGGAAGACACTGAAGCTTTCTTT

d_gene: TRBD1
len: 17
abundance: -
v_gene: TRBV4-2
j_gene: TRBJ1-2
CDR3aa: CASSQVAGTDSNYGYTF
CDR3nt: TGTGCCAGCAGCCAAGTCGCCGGGACAGATTCTAACTATGGCTACACCTTC

d_gene: -
len: 14
abundance: once
v_gene: TRBV6-5
j_gene: TRBJ2-1
CDR3aa: CASAESDIVDEQFF
CDR3nt: TGTGCCAGCGCCGAATCGGACATAGTCGATGAGCAGTTCTTC

d_gene: -
len: 13
abundance: once
v_gene: TRBV6-5
j_gene: TRBJ1-6
CDR3aa: CASRYSANSPLHF
CDR3nt: TGTGCCAGTAGGTACAGCGCTAATTCACCCCTCCACTTT

d_gene: -
len: 16
abundance: -
v_gene: TRBV16
j_gene: TRBJ1-5
CDR3aa: CASSQFYRDSNQPQHF
CDR3nt: TGTGCCAGCAGCCAATTTTACCGAGATAGCAATCAGCCCCAGCATTTT

d_gene: -
len: 13
abundance: -
v_gene: TRBV9
j_gene: TRBJ2-7
CDR3aa: CASSVATGYEQYF
CDR3nt: TGTGCCAGCAGCGTAGCGACGGGTTACGAGCAGTACTTC

d_gene: -
len: 14
abundance: -
v_gene: TRBV6-2/TRBV6-3
j_gene: TRBJ2-5
CDR3aa: CASSYGAGWETQYF
CDR3nt: TGTGCCAGCAGTTACGGGGCGGGGTGGGAGACCCAGTACTTC

d_gene: -
len: 19
abundance: -
v_gene: TRBV23-1
j_gene: TRBJ2-7
CDR3aa: CASSQSSVSGTIFIYEQYF
CDR3nt: TGCGCCAGCAGTCAATCGTCGGTGTCCGGGACAATATTTATCTACGAGCAGTACTTC

d_gene: -
len: 15
abundance: -
v_gene: TRBV6-5
j_gene: TRBJ1-4
CDR3aa: CASTKSGGSDEKLFF
CDR3nt: TGTGCCAGCACTAAGTCTGGGGGCTCGGATGAAAAACTGTTTTTT

d_gene: TRBD1
len: 13
abundance: few
v_gene: TRBV5-1
j_gene: TRBJ1-2
CDR3aa: CASSLEGQGSYTF
CDR3nt: TGCGCCAGCAGCTTGGAGGGACAGGGAAGCTACACCTTC

d_gene: TRBD2
len: 15
abundance: -
v_gene: TRBV7-6
j_gene: TRBJ2-1
CDR3aa: CASSLGGSGYNEQFF
CDR3nt: TGTGCCAGCAGCTTAGGCGGGAGCGGTTACAATGAGCAGTTCTTC

d_gene: TRBD2
len: 15
abundance: once
v_gene: TRBV5-6
j_gene: TRBJ2-2
CDR3aa: CASSSGLAGHGELFF
CDR3nt: TGTGCCAGCAGCTCAGGACTAGCGGGCCACGGGGAGCTGTTTTTT

d_gene: TRBD1
len: 14
abundance: -
v_gene: TRBV5-4
j_gene: TRBJ2-7
CDR3aa: CASSLQGATYEQYF
CDR3nt: TGTGCCAGCAGCTTGCAGGGGGCGACTTACGAGCAGTACTTC

d_gene: TRBD1
len: 16
abundance: -
v_gene: TRBV7-8
j_gene: TRBJ2-3
CDR3aa: CASSPRDRELADTQYF
CDR3nt: TGTGCCAGCAGCCCGCGGGACAGGGAGTTGGCAGATACGCAGTATTTT

d_gene: TRBD1
len: 15
abundance: -
v_gene: TRBV28
j_gene: TRBJ2-7
CDR3aa: CASSFRSGGNNEQYF
CDR3nt: TGTGCCAGCAGTTTTCGTTCAGGGGGTAACAACGAGCAGTACTTC

d_gene: TRBD1
len: 15
abundance: few
v_gene: TRBV2
j_gene: TRBJ1-2
CDR3aa: CASSVGQENYYGYTF
CDR3nt: TGTGCCAGCAGTGTTGGACAGGAAAATTACTATGGCTACACCTTC

d_gene: TRBD2
len: 16
abundance: -
v_gene: TRBV4-1
j_gene: TRBJ2-7
CDR3aa: CASSQGRAGGPVEQYF
CDR3nt: TGCGCCAGCAGCCAAGGCAGGGCGGGAGGGCCGGTAGAGCAGTACTTC

d_gene: -
len: 15
abundance: few
v_gene: TRBV11-2
j_gene: TRBJ1-6
CDR3aa: CASSLHYSYNSPLHF
CDR3nt: TGTGCCAGCAGCCTACACTACTCCTATAATTCACCCCTCCACTTT

d_gene: TRBD1
len: 15
abundance: -
v_gene: TRBV3-1/TRBV3-2
j_gene: TRBJ2-5
CDR3aa: CASSRGTGVGETQYF
CDR3nt: TGTGCCAGCAGCCGCGGGACAGGGGTTGGGGAGACCCAGTACTTC

d_gene: TRBD1
len: 17
abundance: -
v_gene: TRBV19
j_gene: TRBJ1-1
CDR3aa: CASSTGTGEGDNTEAFF
CDR3nt: TGTGCCAGTAGTACCGGGACAGGGGAGGGAGATAACACTGAAGCTTTCTTT

d_gene: -
len: 17
abundance: -
v_gene: TRBV3-1/TRBV3-2
j_gene: TRBJ2-7
CDR3aa: CASSQDPGQRASYEQYF
CDR3nt: TGTGCCAGCAGCCAAGACCCTGGCCAGCGGGCCTCCTACGAGCAGTACTTC

d_gene: TRBD1
len: 13
abundance: -
v_gene: TRBV6-1
j_gene: TRBJ1-2
CDR3aa: CASSETGERGYTF
CDR3nt: TGTGCCAGCAGTGAAACAGGGGAGAGGGGCTACACCTTC

d_gene: TRBD1
len: 15
abundance: once
v_gene: TRBV5-4
j_gene: TRBJ1-4
CDR3aa: CASSLAGTEPEKLFF
CDR3nt: TGTGCCAGCAGCTTGGCCGGGACAGAGCCCGAAAAACTGTTTTTT

d_gene: -
len: 16
abundance: -
v_gene: TRBV19
j_gene: TRBJ1-5
CDR3aa: CASISTGPYSNQPQHF
CDR3nt: TGTGCCAGTATCTCGACAGGCCCTTATAGCAATCAGCCCCAGCATTTT

d_gene: TRBD2
len: 12
abundance: -
v_gene: TRBV19
j_gene: TRBJ2-1
CDR3aa: CATRAGDNEQFF
CDR3nt: TGTGCCACCCGAGCGGGAGACAATGAGCAGTTCTTC

d_gene: -
len: 15
abundance: -
v_gene: TRBV4-1
j_gene: TRBJ1-2
CDR3aa: CASSQKTGGNYGYTF
CDR3nt: TGCGCCAGCAGCCAAAAGACAGGAGGAAACTATGGCTACACCTTC

d_gene: TRBD1
len: 19
abundance: once
v_gene: TRBV5-1
j_gene: TRBJ2-6
CDR3aa: CASSLRGGQGGSGANVLTF
CDR3nt: TGCGCCAGCAGCTTGAGAGGTGGACAGGGGGGCTCTGGGGCCAACGTCCTGACTTTC

d_gene: TRBD1
len: 18
abundance: -
v_gene: TRBV5-1
j_gene: TRBJ1-2
CDR3aa: CASSSQGPDRESFYGYTF
CDR3nt: TGCGCCAGCAGCTCCCAGGGACCGGACAGGGAAAGTTTTTATGGCTACACCTTC

d_gene: TRBD2
len: 15
abundance: -
v_gene: TRBV3-1/TRBV3-2
j_gene: TRBJ2-3
CDR3aa: CASSQGSGRADTQYF
CDR3nt: TGTGCCAGCAGCCAAGGCTCTGGGAGGGCAGATACGCAGTATTTT

d_gene: -
len: 17
abundance: -
v_gene: TRBV24-1
j_gene: TRBJ1-2
CDR3aa: CATSDLKGRGTNYGYTF
CDR3nt: TGTGCCACCAGTGATTTGAAGGGGAGGGGAACTAACTATGGCTACACCTTC

d_gene: -
len: 13
abundance: -
v_gene: TRBV12-3/TRBV12-4
j_gene: TRBJ1-1
CDR3aa: CASSLGRDTEAFF
CDR3nt: TGTGCCAGCAGTTTAGGCAGGGACACTGAAGCTTTCTTT

d_gene: TRBD2
len: 13
abundance: -
v_gene: TRBV11-2
j_gene: TRBJ2-1
CDR3aa: CASSFAGGGEQFF
CDR3nt: TGTGCCAGCAGCTTTGCGGGAGGGGGTGAGCAGTTCTTC

d_gene: -
len: 14
abundance: -
v_gene: TRBV19
j_gene: TRBJ2-7
CDR3aa: CASSFTGSSYEQYF
CDR3nt: TGTGCCAGTAGTTTCACAGGTTCCTCCTACGAGCAGTACTTC

d_gene: -
len: 14
abundance: -
v_gene: TRBV19
j_gene: TRBJ1-2
CDR3aa: CASSSQAANYGYTF
CDR3nt: TGTGCCAGTAGTTCACAGGCCGCTAACTATGGCTACACCTTC

d_gene: -
len: 14
abundance: -
v_gene: TRBV5-4
j_gene: TRBJ2-4
CDR3aa: CASSLEGGGDIQYF
CDR3nt: TGTGCCAGCAGCTTGGAAGGGGGCGGGGACATTCAGTACTTC

d_gene: TRBD1
len: 14
abundance: -
v_gene: TRBV19
j_gene: TRBJ1-1
CDR3aa: CASSSRDRHTEAFF
CDR3nt: TGTGCCAGTAGTTCCCGGGACAGACACACTGAAGCTTTCTTT

d_gene: TRBD2
len: 14
abundance: -
v_gene: TRBV20-1
j_gene: TRBJ2-3
CDR3aa: CSASMVAGPNTQYF
CDR3nt: TGCAGTGCTAGTATGGTAGCGGGCCCGAATACGCAGTATTTT

d_gene: -
len: 15
abundance: -
v_gene: TRBV7-9
j_gene: TRBJ2-5
CDR3aa: CASSIPAGSEETQYF
CDR3nt: TGTGCCAGCAGCATCCCGGCAGGCTCCGAAGAGACCCAGTACTTC

d_gene: -
len: 14
abundance: -
v_gene: TRBV15
j_gene: TRBJ1-2
CDR3aa: CATSRAPGNYGYTF
CDR3nt: TGTGCCACCAGCAGAGCGCCGGGGAACTATGGCTACACCTTC